This T cell receptor (beta chain) was retrieved from a study of Ad26.COV2.S vaccination and SARS-CoV-2 variants. Regarding the study as a whole: Recipients of either vaccine or placebo displayed similar breadth of non-spike TCRs. Quantification of TCR breadth and depth may have yielded underestimates of total T cell responses. It was reported that spike-specific CD8+ and CD4+ T cell responses were substantially broad after vaccination.

The method was immunoSEQ multiplex PCR; TCRdb's version includes in-frame clones alone and lacks a portion of them. This table holds some 190,000 clones, roughly 85% found once. Worth noting for this clone: Its antigen is unidentified.

The CDR3 runs 14 residues. The germline V gene has CDR1 MNHEY and CDR2 SVGAGI. The ends were cut back, 3 bases at V and 6 bases at J, with 12 bases in the middle. The chain carries TRBV6-5 and TRBJ1-5; a possible D gene is TRBD1 (6 bases). The sample was peripheral blood, taken after recovery from COVID-19. The source of this sequence is a human donor who had recovered from COVID-19. CDR3 DNA sequence: TGTGCCAGCAGTTATAGCACAGGGAGTCAGCCCCAGCATTTT. Its translation is CASSYSTGSQPQHF.